Sequencing of this TCR beta chain was carried out in a study of blood T cell repertoires in COVID-19 (dated by TCRdb to 2018 to 2020). Notes on the research overall: Samples from collaborators originated in the United States, Italy and Spain and spanned both the acute and convalescent phases of COVID-19. HLA class I and class II types, where available, came from metadata supplied by the sample provider rather than from assay-based typing. Samples came from the ongoing ImmuneRACE study (first 160 participants) plus 1,254 subjects from 6 global collaborators. The dataset comprised deeply sampled blood TCRbeta repertoires from subjects exposed to, actively infected with, or recovered from COVID-19. A freely available public database, intended as a resource for researchers studying the immune response to SARS-CoV-2, is where the repertoires were released. Nearly every sample came with metadata listing a de-identified subject ID, COVID-19 status, age in years and sex. The prospective study material was composed of cDNA or gDNA derived from T cells, B-cell-depleted T cells, or PBMCs.

A note on this clone: Which antigen it targets is not known. Base-call qualities are not available, and no considerably larger clone is one nucleotide away.

Collaborating institutions collected whole blood in K2EDTA tubes following their own protocols. For TCRbeta analysis, collaborators shipped samples as frozen whole blood, isolated PBMCs, or DNA extracted from either of those sample types. Findings and caveats that apply to the study as a whole: The quantity of clinical and demographic metadata differed by source and by participant and was supplied without curation.

The CDR3 runs 14 residues from the cysteine to the phenylalanine. The entry retains the CDR3 DNA only, 42 bases that are in frame from base 1. Reading the germline V gene gives CDR1 SQVTM and CDR2 ANQGSEA. V loses 7 bases of germline sequence and J loses 6 bases, and the interval between the two ends is 19 bases. The immunoSEQ Assay, a bias-controlled multiplex PCR, was used to amplify TCRbeta CDR3 regions from genomic DNA. As for how the authors treated the data: The number of nucleated cells in each sample was estimated from the amplification of reference gene primers within the assay. Sequence reads were collapsed and filtered to measure the absolute abundance of every unique TCRbeta CDR3 rearrangement. Productive Simpson clonality was computed per sample as the square root of Simpson's diversity index over productive rearrangements. This immuneACCESS table, as held by TCRdb, lists in-frame sequences with V and J called but not all clones. Of the missing ones, under half trace to an unresolved V gene in checked studies; the others have no known cause. The V and J calls and the clone size are those of that table, but D and trimming were determined from the DNA. This sample holds around 130,000 clones; roughly 84% were observed only once. The ten biggest clones cover about 1.5% of the sample.

The V and J genes are TRBV29-1 and TRBJ2-1, with a tentative D gene TRBD2 over 6 matching bases. This receptor was identified in a man between 60 and 75 years old with acute or convalescent COVID-19. Sequenced sample: peripheral blood. This receptor carries the CDR3 CSAKPGTGLNEQFF. The DNA sequence follows: TGCAGCGCTAAACCCGGGACTGGCCTCAATGAGCAGTTCTTC.